This T cell receptor beta chain was captured in a study of human T cells and chemical hapten exposure. V lost 4 bases and J 4 bases, leaving 11 bases between the germline ends. CDR1 and CDR2 from the germline V gene are KGHDR and SFDVKD. The CDR3 loop spans 14 amino acids. This clonotype was recorded many times. A single record per CDR3 protein comes from TCRdb applying MiXCR to the RACE reads. The sample holds roughly 56,000 distinct CDR3 sequences; around a tenth are singletons and the top ten take approximately 9.6%. Time point given: pre-sensitization, week 0. Sample treatment: therapeutic diphenylcyclopropenone sensitization with weekly scalp DPC. Unfractionated whole blood was the source from which total RNA was extracted.

Sequences were derived from whole blood, sampled in connection with sensitization to the hapten diphenylcyclopropenone (DPC). The genes are TRBV24-1 and TRBJ2-3; D unresolved. The source is a woman younger than 45 with alopecia areata. Some clones in this sample may be carry-over from other donors' samples. The CDR3 region is CATSEPSRADTQYF. The CDR3 bases are TGTGCCACCAGTGAACCGTCCCGAGCAGATACGCAGTATTTT.